What follows are 25 T cell receptor beta chains derived from one specimen sequenced in a study of T cells in Graves' hyperthyroidism and ophthalmopathy. The TCR beta CDR3 regions underwent amplification using RNA transcripts as the source. In the first-round RT-PCR of the TCR CDR3, the HTBI primer set was used. TCRdb reprocessed the multiplex PCR reads with MiXCR, giving one entry per CDR3 protein. The table lists approximately 640,000 distinct CDR3 sequences, 15% to 20% of them singletons, with around 3.9% in the top ten. The sample consisted of blood. The origin of the receptors is a woman in her twenties or thirties with Graves' hyperthyroidism.

This clonotype was seen only a few times. V and J are TRBV11-1 and TRBJ2-6; possible D gene TRBD2, 6 bases. The length of the CDR3 is 17 residues. The germline CDR1 and CDR2 sequences are SGHAT and FQDESV (reference sequence). V was clipped by 2 bases and J by 2 bases, with 13 bases between them. The CDR3 sequence is CASSLFGREAGANVLTF. Written as DNA, the CDR3 is TGTGCCAGCAGCTTATTTGGCAGGGAGGCTGGGGCCAACGTCCTGACTTTC. Full variable domain (rest looked up from reference TRBV11-1 and TRBJ2-6): EAEVAQSPRYKITEKSQAVAFWCDPISGHATLYWYRQILGQGPELLVQFQDESVVDDSQLPKDRFSAERLKGVDSTLKIQPAELGDSAMYLCASSLFGREAGANVLTFGAGSRLTVL.

This clonotype was picked up many times. V usage is TRBV6-2 or TRBV6-3 and J usage is TRBJ2-1; 8 nucleotides agree with TRBD2. The CDR3 spans 13 residues. Trimming took 5 bases from V and 6 from J; bases not matched to a gene: 3. CDR1 is MNHEY, CDR2 SVGEGT, per germline. This CDR3 is CASSRTSRNEQFF. In DNA form, the CDR3 reads TGTGCCAGCAGTCGGACTAGCCGCAATGAGCAGTTCTTC.

This clonotype was detected a few times. The chain combines TRBV7-2 with TRBJ2-3; D is possibly TRBD1 or TRBD2 (5 bases each). V lost 5 bases and J lost 0, with 12 bases in between. CDR3 length: 15 amino acids. Germline V CDR1 and CDR2: SGHTA, FQGNSA. CDR3 loop: CASSVGPTSTDTQYF. As DNA, the CDR3 is TGTGCCAGCAGCGTGGGACCTACGAGCACAGATACGCAGTATTTT.

This clonotype has only a few counts. The chain joins TRBV20-1 to TRBJ2-7; the match to TRBD1 covers 9 bases. With V trimmed by 2 bases and J by 6 bases, 8 bases remained unmatched. Germline V gene data show CDR1 as DFQATT and CDR2 as SNEGSKA (reference sequence). The CDR3 is made up of 14 amino acids. CDR3 sequence (DNA): TGCAGTGCTAGAAGGCTGGGACAGGGCTCCGAGCAGTACTTC. Amino acid sequence: CSARRLGQGSEQYF.

This clonotype was seen repeatedly, ten times or more. The chain uses TRBV6-1 and TRBJ2-1; the match to TRBD2 covers 9 bases. The ends lost 6 bases at V and 7 bases at J; junction bases unmatched: 10. CDR3 size: 15 residues. The germline CDR1 and CDR2 sequences are MNHNS and SASEGT. Here the CDR3 DNA reads TGTGCCAGCAGCACCGGGACTAGCATTTGGAATGAGCAGTTCTTC. Protein product: CASSTGTSIWNEQFF.

This chain connects TRBV9 to TRBJ2-3, with D possibly matching TRBD1 (5 bases). Germline lookup yields CDR1 SGDLS and CDR2 YYNGEE. The CDR3 consists of 16 residues. Trimming took 1 base from V and 0 from J, leaving 12 bases between them. The CDR3 loop is CASSVTGALSTDTQYF. The CDR3 DNA follows: TGTGCCAGCAGCGTAACAGGAGCTCTTAGCACAGATACGCAGTATTTT.

This clonotype was seen at least ten times. The chain employs TRBV12-3 or TRBV12-4 and TRBJ2-7; D is possibly TRBD1 or TRBD2 (5 bases each). The CDR3 is made up of 17 amino acids. The V and J ends lost 3 bases and 4 bases respectively, with 22 bases between them. CDR3 residues: CASSLGVYGKAMYEQYF. The DNA of the CDR3 is TGTGCCAGCAGTTTGGGGGTATACGGGAAAGCTATGTACGAGCAGTACTTC.

The sample holds many counts of this clonotype. This chain uses TRBV5-1 with TRBJ2-7; D is perhaps TRBD2 (5 bases). Germline V CDR1 and CDR2: SGHRS, YFSETQ. With 4 bases removed from V and 0 bases from J, the gap between germline ends came to 11 bases. The CDR3 spans 14 residues. This chain's CDR3 is CASSRASSSYEQYF. The CDR3 DNA reads TGCGCCAGCAGCCGCGCTAGCAGCTCCTACGAGCAGTACTTC.

The V gene is TRBV9, the J gene TRBJ2-1; 10 nucleotides align to TRBD1. After removal of 4 bases from V and 0 bases from J, the junction contained 7 bases not matched to a gene. Germline V lookup: CDR1 SGDLS, CDR2 YYNGEE. The CDR3 extends over 17 amino acids. CDR3 in amino acids: CASSPTGGYSSYNEQFF. The CDR3 nucleotides are TGTGCCAGCAGCCCGACAGGGGGCTATAGCTCCTACAATGAGCAGTTCTTC.

V gene TRBV20-1 combines with J gene TRBJ1-2; D gene uncertain. The CDR3 is 8 amino acids. The ends were cut back, 6 bases at V and 8 bases at J, with 4 bases in the middle. Germline V gives CDR1 DFQATT, CDR2 SNEGSKA (reference sequence). As DNA, the CDR3 is TGCAGTGCCGAGGGCTACACCTTC. Protein product: CSAEGYTF.

Note on this clonotype: A much bigger clone sits one base away, suggesting this may be a read error. This chain joins TRBV2 and TRBJ2-5; D is perhaps TRBD1 (6 bases). The CDR3 runs to 14 residues. The germline gives CDR1 SNHLY, CDR2 FYNNEI. Trimming pared 7 bases from V and 2 bases from J, leaving 14 bases between. The CDR3 DNA is TGTGCCAGCATTCTGTCAGGACAGCAAGAGACCCAGTACTTC. Encoded protein: CASILSGQQETQYF.

This clonotype was counted ten times or more. The chain employs TRBV27 and TRBJ2-3, with D unresolved. From germline, CDR1 is MNHEY and CDR2 SMNVEV (reference sequence). The CDR3 is made up of 12 amino acids. V dropped 4 bases and J dropped 5 bases, with 7 bases sitting between them. This CDR3 reads CASSSEEDTQYF. The CDR3 DNA sequence: TGTGCCAGCAGTTCGGAAGAAGATACGCAGTATTTT.

This clonotype was picked up a small number of times. V is TRBV19 and J is TRBJ2-7, with TRBD1 matching 7 bases. The germline V gene has CDR1 LNHDA and CDR2 SQIVND (reference sequence). The V segment lost 6 bases and the J segment 5 bases; nucleotides outside the gene matches: 7. The CDR3 loop spans 13 amino acids. The CDR3 is CASSYRGTNEQYF. The CDR3 region has the DNA TGTGCCAGTAGCTACAGGGGTACCAACGAGCAGTACTTC.

The J gene is TRBJ1-5, the V gene TRBV4-1, with D unclear. V was trimmed by 0 bases and J by 3 bases, leaving 12 bases between them. The length of the CDR3 is 16 residues. Germline lookup yields CDR1 MGHRA and CDR2 YSYEKL. CDR3 loop: CASSQDQQKPNQPQHF. In nucleotides, the CDR3 is TGCGCCAGCAGCCAAGATCAACAGAAACCCAATCAGCCCCAGCATTTT.

This clonotype was counted many times. This chain joins TRBV12-3 or TRBV12-4 and TRBJ1-4; 8 bases line up with TRBD1. V gave up 4 bases and J gave up 7 bases; unmatched junction bases: 5. The CDR3 contains 14 residues. The CDR3 coding sequence is TGTGCCAGCAGTTCAGGGGGCAGGGGTGAAAAACTGTTTTTT. Its protein is CASSSGGRGEKLFF.

Ten or more counts support this clonotype. The chain combines TRBV2 with TRBJ2-2; D not resolved. The germline V gene encodes CDR1 SNHLY and CDR2 FYNNEI. This CDR3 contains 13 residues. The V end lost 2 bases, the J end lost 7 bases, and 8 bases lay between the germline ends. The CDR3: CASSEMWGGELFF. The CDR3 region has the DNA TGTGCCAGCAGTGAAATGTGGGGCGGGGAGCTGTTTTTT.

This clonotype occurred a few times. The chain couples TRBV11-2 to TRBJ2-1; 9 bases are a match to TRBD2. Unmatched junction bases numbered 9, after V lost 5 bases and J lost 4 bases. Germline loops: CDR1 SGHAT, CDR2 FQNNGV. CDR3 length: 16 amino acids. CDR3 residues: CASSLRGTSLYNEQFF. CDR3 bases: TGTGCCAGCAGCCTCCGAGGGACTAGCCTTTACAATGAGCAGTTCTTC.

In this sample, this clonotype turned up many times. The V call is TRBV3-1, the J call TRBJ2-7, with a possible D match to TRBD2 (5 bases). In germline, CDR1 is LGHDT, CDR2 YNNKEL (reference sequence). This CDR3 is built from 14 residues. V was shortened by 0 bases and J by 6 bases, with 12 bases between the two germline ends. This chain's CDR3 is CASSQEPLVGEQYF. As DNA, the CDR3 is TGTGCCAGCAGCCAAGAACCACTAGTCGGCGAGCAGTACTTC.

The genes are TRBV9 and TRBJ2-2, with D unresolved. CDR3 length: 14 amino acids. Trimming removed 5 bases from V and 3 bases from J, with 11 bases in between. The germline CDR1 and CDR2 sequences are SGDLS and YYNGEE. The CDR3 reads CASSHTEYTGELFF. CDR3 DNA sequence: TGTGCCAGCAGTCACACGGAGTACACCGGGGAGCTGTTTTTT.

This chain uses TRBV18 with TRBJ1-1; a weak D match, TRBD1 (6 bases). V was shortened by 3 bases and J by 5 bases, with 16 bases between the two germline ends. This CDR3 comprises 15 residues. Germline CDR1 and CDR2: KGHSH and LQKENI. CDR3 DNA sequence: TGTGCCAGCTCACCTTTGGCGCCAGGGGAGACTGAAGCTTTCTTT. Its translation: CASSPLAPGETEAFF.

This clonotype was observed at least ten times. The V call is TRBV9, the J call TRBJ2-2; no clear D. The V and J ends lost 6 bases and 7 bases respectively, with 13 bases between them. Germline-derived CDR1 and CDR2 are SGDLS and YYNGEE. CDR3 size: 13 residues. CDR3 DNA: TGTGCCAGCAAGAATAAGGCTGGCGGGGAGCTGTTTTTT. Translated, it gives CASKNKAGGELFF.

This clonotype was seen many times. The chain recombines TRBV11-3 with TRBJ1-1; D is undetermined. V was shortened by 5 bases and J by 6 bases, with 13 bases between the two germline ends. Germline lookup yields CDR1 SGHNT and CDR2 YENEEA. The CDR3 spans 13 residues. CDR3 in DNA: TGTGCCAGCAGCCGGGGTTTCGGCGCTGAAGCTTTCTTT. Encoded protein: CASSRGFGAEAFF.

In this sample, this clonotype turned up a few times. The rearrangement uses TRBV6-1 and TRBJ1-1; the match to TRBD1 covers 9 bases. CDR3 length: 13 amino acids. Trimming cost V 7 bases and J 4 bases; bases outside gene matches: 4. Germline V gene lookup returns CDR1 MNHNS and CDR2 SASEGT. The CDR3 DNA sequence: TGTGCCAGCATCTCGACAGGGGGCACTGAAGCTTTCTTT. Its protein is CASISTGGTEAFF.

The genes are TRBV20-1 and TRBJ2-5, with TRBD2 matching over 12 bases. The V segment lost 5 bases and the J segment 5 bases; nucleotides outside the gene matches: 6. Germline lookup yields CDR1 DFQATT and CDR2 SNEGSKA (reference sequence). This CDR3 has 14 amino acids. CDR3 in DNA: TGCAGTGCTGCCAGACTAGCGGGAGTTGAGACCCAGTACTTC. This translates into CSAARLAGVETQYF.

This clonotype was counted ten times or more. The chain has TRBV18 and TRBJ2-7; D might be TRBD1 or TRBD2, each matching 5 bases. The CDR3 has 14 residues. The germline V and J ends were trimmed by 4 bases and 3 bases, with 13 bases remaining between them. Germline CDR1 KGHSH, CDR2 LQKENI. The CDR3 protein is CASSQGRGVYEQYF. The CDR3 coding sequence is TGTGCCAGCTCACAGGGTAGAGGGGTCTACGAGCAGTACTTC.